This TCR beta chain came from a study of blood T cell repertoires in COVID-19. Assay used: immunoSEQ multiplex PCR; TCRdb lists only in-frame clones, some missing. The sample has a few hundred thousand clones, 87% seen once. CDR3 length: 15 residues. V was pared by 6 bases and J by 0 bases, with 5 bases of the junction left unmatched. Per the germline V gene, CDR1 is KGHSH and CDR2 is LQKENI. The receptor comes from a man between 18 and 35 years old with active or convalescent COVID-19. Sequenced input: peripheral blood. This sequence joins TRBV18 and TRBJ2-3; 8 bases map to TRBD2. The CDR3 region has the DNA TGTGCCAGCTCCAGCGGGGGACTGAGCACAGATACGCAGTATTTT. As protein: CASSSGGLSTDTQYF. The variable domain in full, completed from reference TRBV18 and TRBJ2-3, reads NAGVMQNPRHLVRRRGQEARLRCSPMKGHSHVYWYRQLPEEGLKFMVYLQKENIIDESGMPKERFSAEFPKEGPSILRIQQVVRGDSAAYFCASSSGGLSTDTQYFGPGTRLTVL.